These 2 T cell receptor beta chains came from one sample sequenced in a study of neurological immune-mediated disorders (dated by TCRdb to the late 2010s). The library was produced with 5' RACE. The data were produced on an Illumina HiSeq 2500. Clones were called with MiXCR by TCRdb after fastp trimmed the public reads at Q25, and only in-frame beta chains were retained. A single entry per CDR3 protein holds the most common genes and DNA from its merged rows. The sample data list more than 13,000 distinct CDR3 sequences, and under 11% of these were observed just once. Around a quarter of the sample is in the top ten clones. Source material: PBMCs. The receptors come from a woman between 35 and 50 years old in good health.

This clonotype came up many times. The V call is TRBV9, the J call TRBJ2-1, with 10 bases fitting TRBD2. This CDR3 is built from 15 residues. V shed 4 bases, J shed 4 bases, and the junction held 5 bases outside the gene matches. Per the germline V gene, CDR1 is SGDLS and CDR2 is YYNGEE. The CDR3 coding sequence is TGTGCCAGCAGCCCATCAGCGGGAGGGTACAATGAGCAGTTCTTC. Its protein product is CASSPSAGGYNEQFF.

Ten or more counts support this clonotype. J is TRBJ2-5 and V is TRBV11-2; unclear D gene. This CDR3 region has 13 residues. V was trimmed by 0 bases and J by 4 bases, leaving 6 bases between them. CDR1 SGHAT and CDR2 FQNNGV come from the germline V gene. CDR3 sequence reads: CASSLETLETQYF. The CDR3 DNA reads as TGTGCCAGCAGCTTAGAAACCCTAGAGACCCAGTACTTC.